This paragraph reports one T cell receptor beta chain. There are 15 residues in the CDR3. The V end lost 5 bases, the J end lost 9 bases, and 20 bases lay between the germline ends. Germline CDR1 and CDR2: SEHNR and FQNEAQ (reference sequence). This sample stems from a study of shared clonotypes between healthy human individuals. The assay used deep level. The protocol was immunoSEQ multiplex PCR, while the TCRdb copy is restricted to in-frame clones and leaves out a portion. The sample includes some 530,000 clones, over 75% of them seen just once. This sequence was found in a woman aged 40 to 55 in good health. Some clones in this sample may be carry-over from other donors' samples. The sequenced sample was PBMCs. This rearrangement joins TRBV7-9 to TRBJ1-3; a possible D gene is TRBD1 (5 bases). This chain's CDR3 is CASSPVGLRVGTIYF. The CDR3 nucleotides read TGTGCCAGCAGCCCCGTGGGGCTCAGGGTCGGCACCATATATTTT.